A single TCR beta chain is shown here with its context. Its cognate antigen is unknown. The sample is drawn from a study of spatial heterogeneity in lung cancer. About the research overall: The count of detected beta-chain sequences consistently exceeded that of alpha-chain sequences. General observations from the study: Ubiquitous expanded TCR counts tracked ubiquitous nonsynonymous mutations; regional expanded TCR counts tracked regional nonsynonymous mutations. Around 7% of tumor T cells for alpha chains and roughly 12% for beta chains were estimated to be covered. Counts of expanded intratumoral alpha and beta TCRs tracked tumor mutation counts.

One entry per CDR3 protein, called by TCRdb with MiXCR from the 5' RACE reads. Among under 6,500 distinct CDR3 sequences, about 12% were seen once, and the ten largest hold roughly 50%. The time point denotes: sample taken at primary tumor resection. Frozen PBMC, nontumor lung or tumor provided whole RNA, which was sequenced unsorted. The CDR3 covers 17 residues. Trimming stripped 8 bases from V and 7 bases from J, with 29 bases between. Germline CDR1 SEHNR, CDR2 FQNEAQ (reference sequence). The rearrangement uses TRBV7-9 and TRBJ1-1, with unresolved D. Material: lung tumor tissue, obtained at surgery. The clonotype comes from a male donor with early-stage non-small cell lung cancer. The CDR3 nucleotides are TGTGCCAGCGCCGCCCTCCCATTGGGAGGCAACCGGTTTGAAGCTTTCTTT. This gives the protein CASAALPLGGNRFEAFF. The full variable domain, completed using reference TRBV7-9 and TRBJ1-1, is DTGVSQNPRHKITKRGQNVTFRCDPISEHNRLYWYRQTLGQGPEFLTYFQNEAQLEKSRLLSDRFSAERPKGSFSTLEIQRTEQGDSAMYLCASAALPLGGNRFEAFFGQGTRLTVV.